This TCR beta chain was recovered during a study of cytomegalovirus exposure and HLA in healthy donors. Findings of the study overall: There were a few CMV-associated chains whose specificity for CMV antigens was confirmed in vitro. Later work associated over 15,000 TCR beta sequences with HLA alleles at 0.05 false discovery rate.

Turning to this clone: Its antigen is as yet unknown.

Primers for the PCR totalled 60 Vbeta and 13 Jbeta. TCRdb's copy holds only in-frame clones and misses some; the assay was immunoSEQ multiplex PCR. This sample's table reports around 44,000 clones. The CDR3 contains 17 residues. J was trimmed by 0 bases and V by 3 bases; bases with no gene match: 9. From germline, CDR1 is MDHEN and CDR2 SYDVKM. This TCR was sampled from a male donor in good health and CMV-seropositive. The sequenced sample was PBMCs. V and J are TRBV28 and TRBJ1-1; TRBD1 aligns across 8 bases. As DNA, the CDR3 is TGTGCCAGCAGTTTTCCGACAGGGGCCATAATGAACACTGAAGCTTTCTTT. It is translated as CASSFPTGAIMNTEAFF.